This record concerns one T cell receptor (beta chain) sequence. This clonotype was seen a few times. This clone's antigen is unknown. No base quality values were provided; no much bigger clone lies one nucleotide off. This sample was sequenced with an Illumina NovaSeq 6000. TCR cDNA was synthesized by 5'RACE template switching, which introduced a universal primer site and unique molecular identifiers. cDNA synthesis was primed from both the TCR alpha and TCR beta constant segments. Libraries were amplified in two PCR steps, with sample barcodes and sequencing adapters added in the second step. Libraries were sequenced on Illumina HiSeq 2500 (2x100 bp) or NovaSeq (2x150 bp). On the authors' methods: MIGEC handled demultiplexing of reads and collapsing into UMI consensus sequences, while MiXCR performed V(D)J alignment. Vaccine-responding clonotypes were identified with edgeR using replicate PBMC samples, with FDR below 0.01 and a log2 fold change above 5 up to day 15 being required. Each bulk clonotype was labeled CD4 or CD8 based on which sequenced repertoire, CD4 or CD8, contained the clonotype at higher abundance. TCRdb reanalyzed the raw reads on its own, using fastp at Q25 for trimming and MiXCR for clone calling, and kept in-frame beta chains. Each entry is one CDR3 protein sequence, shown with its most common DNA and genes. The V and J calls, along with clone size, are taken from TCRdb and not from the paper's own processing. The sample records approximately 300,000 distinct CDR3 sequences, 9.5% to 12% of which are singletons. Less than 3.5% of the sample is held by the ten biggest clonotypes.

This sample was taken from a study of T cells after yellow fever vaccination (dated by TCRdb to between 2018 and 2020). With respect to the entire study: The SMART-Seq v4 Ultra Low Input RNA kit was used to prepare libraries from fractions with low cell numbers. To track T-cell clones before and after primary and booster YFV17D yellow fever vaccination, bulk TCR alpha and beta repertoires were sequenced longitudinally. Two healthy male donors, one aged 18 to 29 and one aged 30 to 40 years, made up the cohort. Bulk PBMC replicates and cell subsets were isolated from blood drawn at multiple timepoints before and after both primary and secondary immunization.

The paper as a whole reports these results and caveats: A small fraction of clonotypes showed up in both the CD4 and CD8 compartments, probably as a result of convergent recombination. Because abundant contaminating clonotypes from the bulk population could be contained in FACS-sorted repertoires, computational filtering was required. Most clones expanded after primary vaccination were re-detected after the booster (about 96% of CD4 and roughly 87% of CD8), suggesting broad memory maintenance. Only a couple of donors were included in the study, so the extent to which the findings can be generalized is limited. Compared with the primary T-cell response, the secondary T-cell response was weaker but faster, peaking on day 5 rather than day 15.

Deletion took 3 bases off V and 8 bases off J, with a span of 13 bases between the germline ends. Measured from the cysteine to the phenylalanine, the CDR3 is 14 residues long. Of the read, only the CDR3 DNA is kept; its 42 bases are in frame from base 1. The intended sense of this specimen's treatment or condition label: live attenuated yellow fever vaccine strain. A standard Ficoll-Paque protocol was used to isolate PBMCs from peripheral blood. Dynabeads CD4 and CD8 positive selection kits were used to isolate CD4 and CD8 T-cell fractions. TriZol was used to extract RNA from bulk PBMCs, from CD4 and CD8 fractions, and from dextramer-positive and dextramer-negative fractions.

The sequence is built from TRBV12-3 or TRBV12-4 and TRBJ1-4, and perhaps TRBD1 as D gene, on 6 matching bases. This TCR was recovered from a man aged 18 to 30 who received the YFV17D yellow fever vaccine. The sample in question was CD4+ T cells sorted from PBMCs, obtained 45 days after the yellow fever booster vaccination. This receptor carries the CDR3 CASSLRGASEKLFF. At the DNA level, the sequence is TGTGCCAGCAGTTTGAGGGGGGCGAGCGAAAAACTGTTTTTT.